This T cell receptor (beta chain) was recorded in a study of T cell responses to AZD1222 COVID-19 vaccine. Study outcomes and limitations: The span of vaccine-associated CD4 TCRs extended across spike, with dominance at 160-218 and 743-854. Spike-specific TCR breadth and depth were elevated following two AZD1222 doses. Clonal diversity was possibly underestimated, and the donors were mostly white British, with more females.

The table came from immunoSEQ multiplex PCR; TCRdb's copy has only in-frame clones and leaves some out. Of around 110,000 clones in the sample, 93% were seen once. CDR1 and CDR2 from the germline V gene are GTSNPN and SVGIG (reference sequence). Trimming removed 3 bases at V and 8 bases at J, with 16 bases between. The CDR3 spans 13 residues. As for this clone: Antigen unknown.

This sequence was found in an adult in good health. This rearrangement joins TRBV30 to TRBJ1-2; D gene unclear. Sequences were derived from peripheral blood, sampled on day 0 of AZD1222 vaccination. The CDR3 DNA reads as TGTGCCTGGAGCCCAACGGCGACTGGGGGCTACACCTTC. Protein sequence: CAWSPTATGGYTF.